Presented here are 8 T cell receptor beta chains from one specimen sequenced in a study of Graves' ophthalmopathy and Graves' hyperthyroidism. Amplification targeted the TCR beta CDR3 regions, with RNA transcripts as the source material. The workflow started with a first-round RT-PCR run with HTBI primers and then moved on to a second-round multiplex PCR. TCRdb used MiXCR to reprocess the multiplex PCR reads, holding one entry per CDR3 protein. The table includes about 740,000 distinct CDR3 sequences, around 40% detected once. Specimen: peripheral blood. These receptors originate from an adult man with Graves' ophthalmopathy.

The chain carries TRBV11-3 and TRBJ2-7; no clear D. Looked up from germline, CDR1 is SGHNT and CDR2 is YENEEA. The CDR3 consists of 16 residues. Trimming pared 2 bases from V and 5 bases from J, leaving 19 bases between. CDR3 protein: CASSLRPGSSFHEQYF. CDR3 coding DNA: TGTGCCAGCAGCTTACGGCCCGGGTCATCATTCCACGAGCAGTACTTC.

The chain uses TRBV12-3 or TRBV12-4 and TRBJ1-1, with D possibly being TRBD1 (5 bases). The CDR3 is 11 amino acids. The V end lost 11 bases, the J end lost 5 bases, and 12 bases lay between the germline ends. CDR3 protein: CAPNRITEAFF. CDR3 coding DNA: TGTGCCCCGAACAGGATTACTGAAGCTTTCTTT.

The rearrangement joins TRBV19 to TRBJ2-7; D possibly corresponds to TRBD1 (5 bases). The CDR3 length is 14 residues. Germline CDR1 is LNHDA and CDR2 is SQIVND (reference sequence). V shed 2 bases and J shed 2 bases, with 10 bases lying between them. CDR3 sequence reads: CASSISTETYEQYF. The CDR3 DNA is TGTGCCAGTAGTATATCGACAGAGACCTACGAGCAGTACTTC.

The sample holds a few counts of this clonotype. The rearrangement uses TRBV20-1 and TRBJ2-5; maybe TRBD2 (6 bases). Germline V gene lookup returns CDR1 DFQATT and CDR2 SNEGSKA (reference sequence). V was clipped by 7 bases and J by 5 bases, with 11 bases between them. This CDR3 region has 11 residues. The CDR3 spells CSGRARETQYF. The CDR3 nucleotides read TGCAGTGGGAGGGCCCGGGAGACCCAGTACTTC.

Regarding this clonotype: A single base separates this from a much larger clone, so it may be a read error. The chain joins TRBV25-1 to TRBJ2-6; 9 nucleotides agree with TRBD1. CDR1 and CDR2 (germline): MGHDK, SYGVNS. CDR3 length: 16 amino acids. The CDR3 loop is CASSTGTGLGADVLTF. The DNA of the CDR3 is TGTGCCAGCAGCACCGGGACAGGGCTTGGGGCCGACGTCCTGACTTTC.

This clonotype has at least ten counts. The chain uses TRBV20-1 and TRBJ1-2, with TRBD1 identical over 11 bases. The germline CDR1 and CDR2 sequences are DFQATT and SNEGSKA (reference sequence). There are 14 residues in the CDR3. Unmatched junction bases numbered 7, after V lost 6 bases and J lost 4 bases. The CDR3 DNA reads as TGCAGTGCCCCCCCGGACAGGGGGCTCTATGGCTACACCTTC. Its translation: CSAPPDRGLYGYTF.

The chain carries TRBV5-1 and TRBJ2-7; weak D call: TRBD2 (5 bases). Germline CDR1 SGHRS, CDR2 YFSETQ. V dropped 4 bases and J dropped 2 bases, with 19 bases sitting between them. This CDR3 contains 16 residues. This CDR3 reads CASSNGLAAYPYEQYF. In DNA, the CDR3 is TGCGCCAGCAGCAACGGACTGGCGGCCTACCCCTACGAGCAGTACTTC.

CDR3 amino acids: CATSDPTGGNYGYTF. CDR3 nucleotide sequence: TGTGCCACCAGTGACCCCACAGGGGGGAACTATGGCTACACCTTC. V and J are TRBV24-1 and TRBJ1-2; 8 nucleotides line up with TRBD1. After removal of 4 bases from V and 2 bases from J, the junction contained 5 bases not matched to a gene. From germline, CDR1 is KGHDR and CDR2 SFDVKD. The CDR3 runs to 15 residues.